The 30 T cell receptor beta chains listed next were all sequenced from one sample in a study of blood T cell repertoires in COVID-19. The protocol was immunoSEQ multiplex PCR, while the TCRdb copy is restricted to in-frame clones and leaves out a portion. The data contain 450,000 or so clones, about 90% of them singletons. The sequenced sample consisted of peripheral blood. Receptors originate from a man younger than 35 with COVID-19, enrolled during active disease.

V usage is TRBV27 and J usage is TRBJ1-2, with D maybe TRBD1 (6 bases). Per the germline V gene, CDR1 is MNHEY and CDR2 is SMNVEV (reference sequence). V lost 2 bases and J 4 bases, leaving 20 bases between the germline ends. There are 17 residues in the CDR3. CDR3 sequence reads: CASSLSLRQGLAYGYTF. The CDR3 DNA is TGTGCCAGCAGTTTAAGCCTTCGGCAGGGGTTGGCCTATGGCTACACCTTC.

The chain uses TRBV6-6 and TRBJ2-7; TRBD1 agrees at 9 bases. The CDR3 extends over 16 amino acids. Germline assignment: CDR1 MNHNY and CDR2 SVGAGI (reference sequence). With 6 bases clipped from V and 2 bases from J, the junction kept 11 bases outside the gene matches. CDR3 bases: TGTGCCAGCAGATCCGACAGGGGGGAAACCCCCTACGAGCAGTACTTC. Protein sequence: CASRSDRGETPYEQYF.

The CDR3 region is CASRVGEDGYTF. The CDR3 nucleotides read TGTGCCAGCAGGGTGGGAGAGGATGGCTACACCTTC. The chain combines TRBV2 with TRBJ1-2; D ambiguous. The germline V and J ends were trimmed by 6 bases and 6 bases, with 11 bases remaining between them. Germline CDR1 reads SNHLY; CDR2 reads FYNNEI. The CDR3 covers 12 residues.

The rearrangement links TRBV12-5 to TRBJ2-2; TRBD1 matches 7 bases. The CDR3 contains 17 residues. V shed 4 bases and J 0 bases; nucleotides not matched to a gene: 8. The germline V gene has CDR1 LGHNT and CDR2 FRNRAP. CDR3: CASGSDRSRSNTGELFF. The CDR3 DNA sequence: TGTGCTAGTGGTTCGGACAGGTCGCGCTCGAACACCGGGGAGCTGTTTTTT.

The chain has TRBV5-4 and TRBJ2-5, with 8 bases that match TRBD2. J was trimmed by 3 bases and V by 4 bases; bases with no gene match: 2. CDR1 SGHNT and CDR2 YYREEE come from the germline V gene (reference sequence). The CDR3 is made up of 13 amino acids. The CDR3 reads CASSEGLEETQYF. CDR3 sequence (DNA): TGTGCCAGCAGCGAGGGACTAGAAGAGACCCAGTACTTC.

This chain connects TRBV12-3 or TRBV12-4 to TRBJ1-2; TRBD1 matches 7 bases. The V segment lost 1 base and the J segment 7 bases; nucleotides outside the gene matches: 3. CDR3 length equals 13 residues. CDR3 residues: CASSLEGALGYTF. The DNA for the CDR3 is TGTGCCAGCAGTTTAGAGGGGGCGCTTGGCTACACCTTC.

The V call is TRBV24-1, the J call TRBJ2-3; maybe TRBD1 (5 bases). The CDR3 consists of 16 residues. Germline V gene data show CDR1 as KGHDR and CDR2 as SFDVKD. V dropped 2 bases and J dropped 5 bases, with 16 bases sitting between them. The CDR3 loop is CATSDSLGGAGDTQYF. Here the CDR3 DNA reads TGTGCCACCAGTGATTCGTTGGGTGGGGCCGGAGATACGCAGTATTTT.

This chain links TRBV7-2 with TRBJ2-6; TRBD1 is a possible D gene (5 bases). V was cut by 5 bases and J by 13 bases, with 12 bases left in between. There are 12 residues in the CDR3. Germline V lookup: CDR1 SGHTA, CDR2 FQGNSA. The CDR3 DNA reads TGTGCCAGCAGCCCATACACAGGTGTCCTGACTTTC. Translated, it gives CASSPYTGVLTF.

The chain combines TRBV10-1 with TRBJ2-1; D may be TRBD2 (6 bases). The CDR3 is 14 residues long. V shed 3 bases and J shed 10 bases, with 16 bases lying between them. Germline V gene data show CDR1 as WNHNN and CDR2 as SYGVQD (reference sequence). This CDR3 reads CASSDSGTAFEQFF. The CDR3 nucleotides read TGCGCCAGCAGTGATTCCGGGACTGCCTTCGAGCAGTTCTTC.

The chain has TRBV18 and TRBJ1-4; no reliable D call. This CDR3 region has 14 residues. The V and J ends lost 8 bases and 8 bases respectively, with 18 bases between them. The germline gives CDR1 KGHSH, CDR2 LQKENI. The CDR3 region is CASAGLKPEEKLFF. The DNA of the CDR3 is TGTGCCAGCGCCGGACTGAAACCGGAGGAAAAACTGTTTTTT.

V is TRBV3-1 (or the pseudogene TRBV3-2) and J is TRBJ1-4; maybe TRBD1 (6 bases). V gave up 0 bases and J gave up 11 bases, with 16 bases separating them. This CDR3 spans 15 amino acids. From germline, CDR1 is LGHDT and CDR2 YNNKEL (reference sequence). The CDR3 DNA follows: TGTGCCAGCAGCCAAGATTTGGACAGACCGGGGAAACTGTTTTTT. Residues: CASSQDLDRPGKLFF.

The chain employs TRBV5-4 and TRBJ1-1; the D gene is possibly TRBD1 (6 bases). CDR1 SGHNT and CDR2 YYREEE come from the germline V gene (reference sequence). V lost 1 base to trimming and J lost 0 bases, with 10 bases between them. The CDR3 has 15 amino acids. The CDR3 loop is CASSLTGHLNTEAFF. CDR3 in DNA: TGTGCCAGCAGCTTGACAGGGCATCTGAACACTGAAGCTTTCTTT.

V usage is TRBV12-3 or TRBV12-4 and J usage is TRBJ1-1, with D possibly being TRBD1 (6 bases). The CDR3 contains 13 residues. Between the trimmed V and J ends, which lost 6 bases and 4 bases, there was a span of 12 bases. CDR3 in DNA: TGTGCCAGCAGGAAAACAGGGAGCACTGAAGCTTTCTTT. Its translation: CASRKTGSTEAFF.

The chain links TRBV11-2 to TRBJ1-6, with D hard to call. CDR3 length equals 13 residues. Germline V gene sequence: CDR1 SGHAT, CDR2 FQNNGV. The ends were cut back, 2 bases at V and 10 bases at J, with 9 bases in the middle. The CDR3 here is CASSLQAYSPLHF. In DNA form, the CDR3 reads TGTGCCAGCAGCTTACAGGCCTACTCACCCCTCCACTTT.

J is TRBJ2-7 and V is TRBV4-1, with 9 nucleotides matching TRBD1. The CDR3 sequence is 16 residues long. Germline-derived CDR1 and CDR2 are MGHRA and YSYEKL. V lost 4 bases, J lost 5 bases, and 12 bases stayed unmatched. The CDR3 is CASSLTVGTGLHEQYF. CDR3 DNA: TGCGCCAGCAGCCTAACAGTCGGGACAGGGCTCCACGAGCAGTACTTC.

The chain links TRBV18 to TRBJ2-7; 9 nucleotides match TRBD1. The germline V gene encodes CDR1 KGHSH and CDR2 LQKENI. The length of the CDR3 is 15 residues. Losses at the gene ends were 3 bases for V and 3 bases for J; bases not matched to a gene: 6. The CDR3 region has the DNA TGTGCCAGCTCACCCTCTCGGGACAGGGACTACGAGCAGTACTTC. Amino acid sequence: CASSPSRDRDYEQYF.

The V and J genes are TRBV24-1 and TRBJ2-1; 8 bases map to TRBD1. Germline assignment: CDR1 KGHDR and CDR2 SFDVKD. After removal of 4 bases from V and 5 bases from J, the junction contained 18 bases not matched to a gene. This CDR3 contains 19 residues. The CDR3 sequence: CATSDPLGSQDRVNNEQFF. The DNA for the CDR3 is TGTGCCACCAGTGACCCCCTGGGGTCTCAGGACAGGGTTAACAATGAGCAGTTCTTC.

A single count supports this clone. The rearrangement uses TRBV10-3 and TRBJ1-4; a possible D gene is TRBD1 (5 bases). CDR3 length: 17 amino acids. Trimming pared 2 bases from V and 4 bases from J, leaving 17 bases between. Germline CDR1 ENHRY, CDR2 SYGVKD. The CDR3: CAISEHFVAGNNEKLFF. The CDR3 DNA follows: TGTGCCATCAGTGAGCATTTCGTGGCAGGGAATAATGAAAAACTGTTTTTT.

To note about this clone: The identical CDR3 is also encoded by other nucleotide sequences in the sample. The chain combines TRBV12-3 or TRBV12-4 with TRBJ1-1; the D is unclear. V lost 3 bases and J 4 bases, leaving 3 bases between the germline ends. CDR3 size: 11 residues. CDR3 sequence: CASSFSTEAFF. CDR3 sequence (DNA): TGTGCCAGCAGTTTCAGCACTGAAGCTTTCTTT.

This sequence joins TRBV5-1 and TRBJ1-4; weak D call: TRBD1 (5 bases). The CDR3 has 14 amino acids. From germline, CDR1 is SGHRS and CDR2 YFSETQ. V was clipped by 4 bases and J by 8 bases, with 15 bases between them. The CDR3 nucleotides read TGCGCCAGCAGCGAGACCCCGACAGACGAAAAACTGTTTTTT. It is translated as CASSETPTDEKLFF.

The chain uses TRBV5-8 and TRBJ2-5, with 14 bases that match TRBD2. CDR1 and CDR2 from the germline V gene are SGHTS and YDEGEE. The CDR3 covers 18 residues. Trimming cost V 5 bases and J 4 bases; bases outside gene matches: 13. The CDR3 region is CASSFTGTSGGARETQYF. In nucleotides, the CDR3 is TGTGCCAGCAGTTTCACCGGGACTAGCGGGGGAGCTCGAGAGACCCAGTACTTC.

This chain connects TRBV19 to TRBJ2-2, with D unresolved. This CDR3 region has 14 residues. Trimming cost V 2 bases and J 2 bases, with 6 bases left between them. CDR1 is LNHDA and CDR2 is SQIVND in the germline V gene (reference sequence). The CDR3 DNA sequence: TGTGCCAGTAGTATATGGCTTAACACCGGGGAGCTGTTTTTT. This codes for CASSIWLNTGELFF.

The V and J genes are TRBV5-1 and TRBJ2-3; TRBD2 is a possible D gene (6 bases). V was cut by 4 bases and J by 6 bases, with 15 bases left in between. CDR3 length equals 14 residues. Germline V lookup: CDR1 SGHRS, CDR2 YFSETQ. CDR3 bases: TGCGCCAGCAGCACCGGACTATTAACGGATACGCAGTATTTT. Protein sequence: CASSTGLLTDTQYF.

The chain recombines TRBV19 with TRBJ1-6; 7 positions match TRBD1. V lost 5 bases, J lost 4 bases, and 5 bases stayed unmatched. Germline-derived CDR1 and CDR2 are LNHDA and SQIVND (reference sequence). CDR3 length equals 15 residues. The CDR3 loop reads CASSPRDSYNSPLHF. In DNA, the CDR3 is TGTGCCAGTAGTCCCCGGGACAGTTATAATTCACCCCTCCACTTT.

The gene calls are TRBV11-2 and TRBJ2-7; D possibly corresponds to TRBD1 (6 bases). There are 15 residues in the CDR3. Trimming pared 1 base from V and 2 bases from J, leaving 12 bases between. Germline lookup yields CDR1 SGHAT and CDR2 FQNNGV. The DNA of the CDR3 is TGTGCCAGCAGCTTAGCGGGACACCGTACCTACGAGCAGTACTTC. As protein: CASSLAGHRTYEQYF. The entire variable domain, with the rest obtained from reference TRBV11-2 and TRBJ2-7, is as follows: EAGVAQSPRYKIIEKRQSVAFWCNPISGHATLYWYQQILGQGPKLLIQFQNNGVVDDSQLPKDRFSAERLKGVDSTLKIQPAKLEDSAVYLCASSLAGHRTYEQYFGPGTRLTVT.

This chain connects TRBV5-8 to TRBJ2-3; 10 bases are shared with TRBD1. Germline-derived CDR1 and CDR2 are SGHTS and YDEGEE. The CDR3 totals 15 residues. The V and J ends lost 3 bases and 4 bases, in that order; junction bases with no gene match: 5. CDR3 nucleotide sequence: TGTGCCAGCAGCTGGACAGGGGGTCAGGCAGATACGCAGTATTTT. Translated: CASSWTGGQADTQYF.

The chain uses TRBV5-1 and TRBJ2-7, with TRBD1 matching 8 bases. The V segment lost 4 bases and the J segment 6 bases; nucleotides outside the gene matches: 9. The CDR3 has 14 amino acids. Germline CDR1 is SGHRS and CDR2 is YFSETQ. CDR3 in DNA: TGCGCCAGCAGCCCCTCCGGGACAGGTGGCGAGCAGTACTTC. Translation gives CASSPSGTGGEQYF.

This chain connects TRBV7-9 to TRBJ1-5; 9 bases map to TRBD1. V lost 2 bases, J lost 4 bases, and 6 bases stayed unmatched. CDR3 length equals 16 residues. Germline CDR1 and CDR2: SEHNR and FQNEAQ (reference sequence). The CDR3 region has the DNA TGTGCCAGCAGCTTAAAGGGACAGGGCAGAAATCAGCCCCAGCATTTT. Translated: CASSLKGQGRNQPQHF.

The CDR3: CASSIVGRVYEQYF. The CDR3 region has the DNA TGTGCCAGTAGTATAGTTGGCAGGGTCTACGAGCAGTACTTC. The chain combines TRBV19 with TRBJ2-7; D possibly corresponds to TRBD1 (5 bases). The CDR3 is 14 residues long. The germline CDR1 and CDR2 sequences are LNHDA and SQIVND (reference sequence). Trimming stripped 1 base from V and 3 bases from J, with 10 bases between. Full variable domain (missing parts from reference TRBV19 and TRBJ2-7): DGGITQSPKYLFRKEGQNVTLSCEQNLNHDAMYWYRQDPGQGLRLIYYSQIVNDFQKGDIAEGYSVSREKKESFPLTVTSAQKNPTAFYLCASSIVGRVYEQYFGPGTRLTVT.

The chain joins TRBV13 to TRBJ2-7, with D perhaps matching TRBD1 (5 bases). The CDR3 has 13 residues. Germline V gives CDR1 PRHDT, CDR2 FYEKMQ (reference sequence). Between the trimmed V and J ends, which lost 3 bases and 5 bases, there was a span of 11 bases. The CDR3 loop reads CASSFTRAHEQYF. The CDR3 nucleotides are TGTGCCAGCAGCTTTACCAGGGCCCACGAGCAGTACTTC. The complete variable domain, with remaining parts taken from reference TRBV13 and TRBJ2-7, reads AAGVIQSPRHLIKEKRETATLKCYPIPRHDTVYWYQQGPGQDPQFLISFYEKMQSDKGSIPDRFSAQQFSDYHSELNMSSLELGDSALYFCASSFTRAHEQYFGPGTRLTVT.